Detailed here is one TCR beta chain. Method: immunoSEQ multiplex PCR; TCRdb's copy keeps in-frame clones and lacks some. The top ten hold around 9.3% of the sample, which has 150,000 to 200,000 clones, almost 95% seen once. The data belong to a study of T cell responses to AZD1222 COVID-19 vaccine. CDR1 is LNHDA and CDR2 is SQIVND in the germline V gene (reference sequence). V lost 8 bases, J lost 1 base, and 12 bases lay in between. CDR3 length: 14 amino acids. V usage is TRBV19 and J usage is TRBJ1-5; D not certain. The sequencing used peripheral blood, collected on day 0 of AZD1222 vaccination. The origin of this receptor is an adult in good health. The CDR3 here is CASSSGFSNQPQHF. In nucleotides, the CDR3 is TGTGCCAGTTCTAGTGGATTCAGCAATCAGCCCCAGCATTTT.